The sample holds a few counts of the clone carrying this T cell receptor (beta chain). Trimming removed 5 bases from V and 4 bases from J; junction bases left unmatched: 4. The CDR3 sequence is 14 residues long. CDR1 and CDR2 from the germline V gene are SGHNT and YENEEA. In the study's own analysis: Counts of nucleated cells, estimated from reference gene primer amplification, were obtained. Profiling relied on immunoSEQ multiplex PCR, and the TCRdb table lists in-frame clones only, not all of them. Clone size and V and J calls were adopted from that table, with D and trimming inferred from the DNA. The table has around 100,000 clones, 69% seen once. The data were obtained in a study of blood T cell repertoires in COVID-19. Across the study: Sites across the United States, Italy and Spain contributed samples from acute and convalescent COVID-19.

The J gene is TRBJ2-2, the V gene TRBV11-3, with 7 nucleotides matching TRBD2. The sample comprised peripheral blood. This receptor was identified in a man aged 80 or over with acute or convalescent COVID-19. CDR3: CASSPGRGTGELFF. The CDR3 region has the DNA TGTGCCAGCAGCCCGGGGAGGGGCACCGGGGAGCTGTTTTTT.